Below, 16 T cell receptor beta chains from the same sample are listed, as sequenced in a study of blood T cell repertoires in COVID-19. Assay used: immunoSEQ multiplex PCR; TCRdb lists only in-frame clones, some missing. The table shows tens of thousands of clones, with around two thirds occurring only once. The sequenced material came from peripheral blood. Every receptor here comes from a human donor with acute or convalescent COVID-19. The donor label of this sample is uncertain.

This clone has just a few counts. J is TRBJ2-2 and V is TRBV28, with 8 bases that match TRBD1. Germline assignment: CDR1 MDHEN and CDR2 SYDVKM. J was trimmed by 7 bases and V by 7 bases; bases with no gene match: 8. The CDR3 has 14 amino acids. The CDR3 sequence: CASTNRGSGGELFF. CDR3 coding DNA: TGTGCCAGCACTAACAGGGGGAGTGGCGGGGAGCTGTTTTTT.

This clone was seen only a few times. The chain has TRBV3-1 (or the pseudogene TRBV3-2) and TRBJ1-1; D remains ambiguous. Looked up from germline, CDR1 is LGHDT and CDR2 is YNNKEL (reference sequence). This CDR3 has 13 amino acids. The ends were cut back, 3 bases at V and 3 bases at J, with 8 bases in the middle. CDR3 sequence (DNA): TGTGCCAGCAGCCATCCTCCAGACACTGAAGCTTTCTTT. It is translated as CASSHPPDTEAFF.

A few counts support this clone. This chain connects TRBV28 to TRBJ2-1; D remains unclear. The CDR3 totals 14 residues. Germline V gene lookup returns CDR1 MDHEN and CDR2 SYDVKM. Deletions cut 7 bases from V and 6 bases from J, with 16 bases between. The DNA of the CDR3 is TGTGCCAGCACACCTCTGGGCGTAAGCAATGAGCAGTTCTTC. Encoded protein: CASTPLGVSNEQFF.

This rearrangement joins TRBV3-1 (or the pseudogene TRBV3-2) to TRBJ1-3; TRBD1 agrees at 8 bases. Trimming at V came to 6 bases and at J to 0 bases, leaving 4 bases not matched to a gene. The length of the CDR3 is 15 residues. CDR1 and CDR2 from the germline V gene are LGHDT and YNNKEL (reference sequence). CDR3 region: CASRRQGNSGNTIYF. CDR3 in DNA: TGTGCCAGCAGACGACAGGGGAACTCTGGAAACACCATATATTTT.

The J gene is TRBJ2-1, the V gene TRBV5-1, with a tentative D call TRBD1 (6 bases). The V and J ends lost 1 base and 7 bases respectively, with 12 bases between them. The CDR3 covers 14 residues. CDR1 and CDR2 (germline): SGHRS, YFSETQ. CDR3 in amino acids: CASSLRTVLNEQFF. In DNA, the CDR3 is TGCGCCAGCAGCTTGCGGACAGTGTTGAATGAGCAGTTCTTC.

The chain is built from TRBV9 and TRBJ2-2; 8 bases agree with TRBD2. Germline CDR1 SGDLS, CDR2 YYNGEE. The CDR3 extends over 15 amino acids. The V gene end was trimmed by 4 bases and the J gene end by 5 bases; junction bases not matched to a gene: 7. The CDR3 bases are TGTGCCAGCAGCCTCAGCGGGAGCGGAACCGGGGAGCTGTTTTTT. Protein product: CASSLSGSGTGELFF.

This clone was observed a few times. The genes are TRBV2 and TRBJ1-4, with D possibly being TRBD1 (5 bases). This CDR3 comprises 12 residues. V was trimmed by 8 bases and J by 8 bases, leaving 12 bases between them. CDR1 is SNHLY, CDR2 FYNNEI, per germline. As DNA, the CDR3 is TGTGCCAGCGAACAGGCCGGGGAAAAACTGTTTTTT. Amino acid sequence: CASEQAGEKLFF.

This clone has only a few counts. CDR3 DNA sequence: TGCGCCAGCAGCTTGGGGGTTGGGCGCCTAAAGGAGCAGTTCTTC. Translated, it gives CASSLGVGRLKEQFF. The rearrangement uses TRBV5-1 and TRBJ2-1; D is unresolved. CDR3 size: 15 residues. Trimming shortened V by 0 bases and J by 10 bases, and 17 bases separated the two germline ends. Germline V gene lookup returns CDR1 SGHRS and CDR2 YFSETQ.

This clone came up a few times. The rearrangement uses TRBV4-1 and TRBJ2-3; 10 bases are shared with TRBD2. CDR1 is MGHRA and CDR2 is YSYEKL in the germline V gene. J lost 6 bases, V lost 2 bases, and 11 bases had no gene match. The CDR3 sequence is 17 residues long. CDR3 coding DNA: TGCGCCAGCAGCCAAATCTGGGGGCGTAGCGGGAGGGATACGCAGTATTTT. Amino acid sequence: CASSQIWGRSGRDTQYF.

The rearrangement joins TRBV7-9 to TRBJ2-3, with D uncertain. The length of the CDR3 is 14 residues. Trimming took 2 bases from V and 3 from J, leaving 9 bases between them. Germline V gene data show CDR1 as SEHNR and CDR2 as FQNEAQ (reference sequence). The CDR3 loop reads CASSLTQVTDTQYF. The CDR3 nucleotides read TGTGCCAGCAGCTTAACCCAGGTTACAGATACGCAGTATTTT. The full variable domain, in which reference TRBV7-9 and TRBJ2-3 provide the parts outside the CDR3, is DTGVSQNPRHKITKRGQNVTFRCDPISEHNRLYWYRQTLGQGPEFLTYFQNEAQLEKSRLLSDRFSAERPKGSFSTLEIQRTEQGDSAMYLCASSLTQVTDTQYFGPGTRLTVL.

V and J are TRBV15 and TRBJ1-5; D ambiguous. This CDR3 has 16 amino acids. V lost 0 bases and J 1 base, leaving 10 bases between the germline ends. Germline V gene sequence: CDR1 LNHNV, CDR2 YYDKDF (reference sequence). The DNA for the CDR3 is TGTGCCACCAGCAGAGATCTAGGTTACAGCAATCAGCCCCAGCATTTT. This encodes CATSRDLGYSNQPQHF.

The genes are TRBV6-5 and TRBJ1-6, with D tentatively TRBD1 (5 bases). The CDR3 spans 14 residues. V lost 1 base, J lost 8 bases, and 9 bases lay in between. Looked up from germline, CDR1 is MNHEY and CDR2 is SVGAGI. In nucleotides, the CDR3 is TGTGCCAGCAGTTACTTTCCGGGGGATTCACCCCTCCACTTT. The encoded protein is CASSYFPGDSPLHF.

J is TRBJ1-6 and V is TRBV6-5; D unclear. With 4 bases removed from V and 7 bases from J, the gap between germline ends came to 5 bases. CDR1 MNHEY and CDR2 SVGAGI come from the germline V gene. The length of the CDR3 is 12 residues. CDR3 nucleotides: TGTGCCAGCAGTTCTCGGAATTCACCCCTCCACTTT. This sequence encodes CASSSRNSPLHF.

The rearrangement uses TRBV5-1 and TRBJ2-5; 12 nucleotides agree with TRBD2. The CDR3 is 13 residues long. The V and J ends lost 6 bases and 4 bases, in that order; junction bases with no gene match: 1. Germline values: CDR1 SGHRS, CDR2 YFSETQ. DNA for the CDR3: TGCGCCAGCACTAGCGGGGGGGCAGAGACCCAGTACTTC. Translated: CASTSGGAETQYF.

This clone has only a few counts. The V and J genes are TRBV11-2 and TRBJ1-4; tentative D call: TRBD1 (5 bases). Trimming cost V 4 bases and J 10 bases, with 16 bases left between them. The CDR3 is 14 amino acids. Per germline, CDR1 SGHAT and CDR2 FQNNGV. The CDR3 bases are TGTGCCAGCAGCTATGCAGGGCAGTCGGCAAAACTGTTTTTT. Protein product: CASSYAGQSAKLFF. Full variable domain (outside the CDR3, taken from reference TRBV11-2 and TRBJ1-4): EAGVAQSPRYKIIEKRQSVAFWCNPISGHATLYWYQQILGQGPKLLIQFQNNGVVDDSQLPKDRFSAERLKGVDSTLKIQPAKLEDSAVYLCASSYAGQSAKLFFGSGTQLSVL.

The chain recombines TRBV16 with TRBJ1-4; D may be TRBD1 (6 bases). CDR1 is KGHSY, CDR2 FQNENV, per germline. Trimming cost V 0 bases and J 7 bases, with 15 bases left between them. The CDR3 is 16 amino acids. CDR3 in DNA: TGTGCCAGCAGCCAATCTATCCAGGGGTCGGGTGAAAAACTGTTTTTT. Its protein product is CASSQSIQGSGEKLFF.